This T cell receptor beta chain derives from a study of OX40 agonist ivuxolimab in advanced cancers. Study overall: Eligibility rules accepted prior anti-PD-1, anti-PD-L1 or anti-CTLA-4 therapy, and approximately 40% had some. Two cutaneous melanoma patients and one hepatocellular carcinoma patient, three in all, had partial responses. The study's findings and limits: On average, a greater number of expanded clones characterised CD8+ T cells relative to CD4+.

The CDR3 length is 15 residues. The data were produced by immunoSEQ multiplex PCR, yet TCRdb's version contains in-frame clones alone and is incomplete. The sample has 33,000 or so clones; 80% to 90% are singletons. As concerns this clone: Its antigen remains unidentified.

V and J are TRBV1 and TRBJ1-5; the table's D call of TRBD1 was not tested on the DNA. TRBV1 is a pseudogene. This TCR derives from an adult with an advanced solid tumor such as melanoma, head and neck, liver or kidney cancer. The sequenced sample was CD4+ or CD8+ T cells sorted from blood, obtained in a trial of the OX40 agonist ivuxolimab. As DNA, the CDR3 is TGCACCAGCAGCCCGACAGGGCATAGCAATCAGCCCCAGCATTTT. This encodes CTSSPTGHSNQPQHF.